Given below is one TCR beta chain in context. Its antigen is currently unknown. This entry comes from a study of T cells in localized non-small cell lung cancer. Study conclusions and caveats: A higher density of T cells in blood coincided with extended overall survival.

CDR3 length: 16 residues. V lost 0 bases and J lost 4; bases outside the gene matches: 3. The V gene's germline CDR1 is SGDLS and CDR2 YYNGEE. TCRdb's table, derived via immunoSEQ multiplex PCR, lists solely in-frame clones and lacks some. Here the sample spans roughly 38,000 clones, over 75% being singletons. The receptor's source is an older male donor with stage III squamous cell lung carcinoma. Material: peripheral blood, obtained before any cancer treatment. The gene calls are TRBV9 and TRBJ2-2, with 10 bases identical to TRBD1. The CDR3 DNA is TGTGCCAGCAGCGTAGGGGGGACAGGGGTCACCGGGGAGCTGTTTTTT. Amino acids: CASSVGGTGVTGELFF.